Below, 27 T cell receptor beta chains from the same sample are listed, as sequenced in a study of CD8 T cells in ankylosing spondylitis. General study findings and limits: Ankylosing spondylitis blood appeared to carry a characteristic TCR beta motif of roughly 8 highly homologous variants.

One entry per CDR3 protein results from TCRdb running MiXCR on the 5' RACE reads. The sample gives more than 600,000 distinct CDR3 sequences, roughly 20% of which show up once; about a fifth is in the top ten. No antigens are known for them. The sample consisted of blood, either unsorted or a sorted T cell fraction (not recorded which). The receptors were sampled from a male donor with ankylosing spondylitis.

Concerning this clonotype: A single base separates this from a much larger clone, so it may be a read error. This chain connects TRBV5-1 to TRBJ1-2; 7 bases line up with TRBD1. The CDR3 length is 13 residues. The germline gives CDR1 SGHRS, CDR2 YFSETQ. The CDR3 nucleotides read TGCGCCAGCAGCGAGGACAGGCTCTATGGCAACACCTTC. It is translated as CASSEDRLYGNTF.

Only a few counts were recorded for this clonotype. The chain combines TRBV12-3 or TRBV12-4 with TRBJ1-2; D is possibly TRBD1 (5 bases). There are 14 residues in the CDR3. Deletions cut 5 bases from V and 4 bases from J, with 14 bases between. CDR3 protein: CASSEGKRGYGYTF. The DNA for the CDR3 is TGTGCCAGCAGTGAAGGGAAGAGGGGCTATGGCTACACCTTC.

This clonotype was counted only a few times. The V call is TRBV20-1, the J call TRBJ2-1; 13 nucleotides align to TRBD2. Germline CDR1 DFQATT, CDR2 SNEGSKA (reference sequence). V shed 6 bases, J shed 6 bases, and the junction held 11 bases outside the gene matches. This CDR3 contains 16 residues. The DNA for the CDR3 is TGCAGTGCGAGACCCCCGGGACTAGCGGGACCCAATGAGCAGTTCTTC. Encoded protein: CSARPPGLAGPNEQFF.

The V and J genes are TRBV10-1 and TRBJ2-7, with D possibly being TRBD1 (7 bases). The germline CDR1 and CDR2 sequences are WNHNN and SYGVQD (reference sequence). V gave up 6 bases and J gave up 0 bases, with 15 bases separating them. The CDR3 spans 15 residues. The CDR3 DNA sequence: TGCGCCAGCAGCCGCACAGGGGACTCCTCCTACGAGCAGTACTTC. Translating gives CASSRTGDSSYEQYF.

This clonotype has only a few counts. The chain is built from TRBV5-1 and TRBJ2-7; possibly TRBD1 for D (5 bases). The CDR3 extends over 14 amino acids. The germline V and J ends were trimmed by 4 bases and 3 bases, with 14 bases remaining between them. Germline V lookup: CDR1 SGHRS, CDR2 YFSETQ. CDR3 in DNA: TGCGCCAGCAGCGGTCAGGGATATAACTACGAGCAGTACTTC. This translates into CASSGQGYNYEQYF.

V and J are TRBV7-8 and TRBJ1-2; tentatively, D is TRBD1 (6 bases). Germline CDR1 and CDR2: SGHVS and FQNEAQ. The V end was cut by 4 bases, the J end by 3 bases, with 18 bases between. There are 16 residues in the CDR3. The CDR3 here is CASSSSGGGRYYGYTF. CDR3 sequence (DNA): TGTGCCAGCAGCTCTAGTGGGGGCGGGAGGTACTATGGCTACACCTTC.

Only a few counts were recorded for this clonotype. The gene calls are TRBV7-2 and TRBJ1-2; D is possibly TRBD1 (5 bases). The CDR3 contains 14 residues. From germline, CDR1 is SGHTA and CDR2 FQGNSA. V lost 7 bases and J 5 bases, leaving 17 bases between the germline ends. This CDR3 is CASTSGPFQYGYTF. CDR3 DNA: TGTGCCAGCACTTCGGGGCCCTTTCAATATGGCTACACCTTC.

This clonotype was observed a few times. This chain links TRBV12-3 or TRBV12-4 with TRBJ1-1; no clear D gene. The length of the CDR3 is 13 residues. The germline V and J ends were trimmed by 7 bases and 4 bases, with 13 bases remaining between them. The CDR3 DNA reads TGTGCCAGCACTTTTAGTCTCGGCACTGAAGCTTTCTTT. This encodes CASTFSLGTEAFF.

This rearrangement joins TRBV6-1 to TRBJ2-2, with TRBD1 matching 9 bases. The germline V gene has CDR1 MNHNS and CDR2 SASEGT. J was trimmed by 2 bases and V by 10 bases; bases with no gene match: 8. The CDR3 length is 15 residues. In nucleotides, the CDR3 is TGTGCCACGGCCCCGGACAGGGGTAACACCGGGGAGCTGTTTTTT. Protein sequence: CATAPDRGNTGELFF.

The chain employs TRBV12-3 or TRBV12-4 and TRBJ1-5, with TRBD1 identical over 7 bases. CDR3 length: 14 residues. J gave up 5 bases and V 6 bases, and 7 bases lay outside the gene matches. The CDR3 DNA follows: TGTGCCAGCAGACTCAGGGGGTTTGATCAGCCCCAGCATTTT. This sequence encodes CASRLRGFDQPQHF.

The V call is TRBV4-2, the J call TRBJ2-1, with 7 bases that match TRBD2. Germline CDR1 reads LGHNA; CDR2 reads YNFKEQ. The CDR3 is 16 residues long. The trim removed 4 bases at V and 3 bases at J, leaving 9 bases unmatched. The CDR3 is CASSPIWGGDYNEQFF. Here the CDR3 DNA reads TGTGCCAGCAGCCCCATTTGGGGGGGAGACTACAATGAGCAGTTCTTC.

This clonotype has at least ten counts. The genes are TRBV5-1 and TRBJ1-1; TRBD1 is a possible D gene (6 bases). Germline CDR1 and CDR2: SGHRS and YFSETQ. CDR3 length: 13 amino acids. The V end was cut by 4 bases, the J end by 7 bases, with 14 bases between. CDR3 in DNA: TGCGCCAGCAGCCCGGGGGGGGGCAGTGAAGCTTTCTTT. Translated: CASSPGGGSEAFF.

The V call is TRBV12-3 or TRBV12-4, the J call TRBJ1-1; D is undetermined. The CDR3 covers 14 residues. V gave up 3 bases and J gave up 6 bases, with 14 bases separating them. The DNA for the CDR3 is TGTGCCAGCAGTTTTGCAACTGTAAATCCTGAAGCTTTCTTT. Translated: CASSFATVNPEAFF.

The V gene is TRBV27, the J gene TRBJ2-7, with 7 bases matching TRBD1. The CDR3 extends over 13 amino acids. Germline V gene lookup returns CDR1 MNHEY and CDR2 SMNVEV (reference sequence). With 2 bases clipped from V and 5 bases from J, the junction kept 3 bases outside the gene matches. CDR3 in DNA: TGTGCCAGCAGTTTAACAGGGGAGAACGAGCAGTACTTC. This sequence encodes CASSLTGENEQYF.

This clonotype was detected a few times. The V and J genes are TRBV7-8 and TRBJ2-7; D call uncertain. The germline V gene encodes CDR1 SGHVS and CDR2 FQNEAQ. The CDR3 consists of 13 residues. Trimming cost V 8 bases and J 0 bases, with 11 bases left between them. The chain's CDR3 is CASWTGHSYEQYF. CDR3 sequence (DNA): TGTGCCAGCTGGACGGGCCACTCCTACGAGCAGTACTTC.

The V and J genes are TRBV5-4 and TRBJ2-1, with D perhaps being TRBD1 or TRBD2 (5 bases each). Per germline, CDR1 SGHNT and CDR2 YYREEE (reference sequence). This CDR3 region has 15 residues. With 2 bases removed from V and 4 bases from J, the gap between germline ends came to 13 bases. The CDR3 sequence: CASSFEGPGYNEQFF. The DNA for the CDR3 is TGTGCCAGCAGCTTTGAGGGGCCAGGGTACAATGAGCAGTTCTTC.

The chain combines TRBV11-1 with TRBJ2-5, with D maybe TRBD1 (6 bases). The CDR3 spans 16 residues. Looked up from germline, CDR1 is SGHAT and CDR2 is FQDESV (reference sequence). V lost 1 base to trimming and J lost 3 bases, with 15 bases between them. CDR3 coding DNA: TGTGCCAGCAGCTTAGGGACAGCTGGGCTGGAAGAGACCCAGTACTTC. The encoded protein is CASSLGTAGLEETQYF.

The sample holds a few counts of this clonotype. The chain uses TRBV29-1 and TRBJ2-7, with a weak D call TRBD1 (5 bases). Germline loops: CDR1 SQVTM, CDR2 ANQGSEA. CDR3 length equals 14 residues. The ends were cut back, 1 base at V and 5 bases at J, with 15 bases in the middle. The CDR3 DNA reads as TGCAGCGTTGAAGGGGGCCCCGCACTTGACGAGCAGTACTTC. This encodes CSVEGGPALDEQYF.

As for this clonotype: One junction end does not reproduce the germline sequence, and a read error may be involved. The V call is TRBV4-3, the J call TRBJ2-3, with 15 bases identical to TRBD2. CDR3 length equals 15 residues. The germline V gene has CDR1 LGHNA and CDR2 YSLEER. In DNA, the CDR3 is TGCGTCAGCAGCCAGGGACTAGCGGGAGGCAATACGCAGTATTTT. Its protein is CVSSQGLAGGNTQYF.

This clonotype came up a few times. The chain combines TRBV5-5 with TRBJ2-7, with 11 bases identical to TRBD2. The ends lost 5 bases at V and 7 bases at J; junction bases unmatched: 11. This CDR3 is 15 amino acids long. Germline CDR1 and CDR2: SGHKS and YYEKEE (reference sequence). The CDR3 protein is CASRGLAGGTGEQYF. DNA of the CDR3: TGTGCCAGCAGAGGCCTAGCGGGAGGTACGGGGGAGCAGTACTTC.

The CDR3: CASSYLGPEAFF. CDR3 DNA sequence: TGTGCCAGCAGTTACCTCGGGCCTGAAGCTTTCTTT. The chain employs TRBV6-2 or TRBV6-3 and TRBJ1-1; D remains ambiguous. The V gene lost 2 bases and the J gene lost 6 bases, with 7 bases spanning the gap. CDR3 length equals 12 residues. CDR1 and CDR2 (germline): MNHEY, SVGEGT.

CDR3 amino acids: CASSDGPSYEQYF. The CDR3 DNA reads TGCGCCAGCAGCGACGGGCCTTCCTACGAGCAGTACTTC. This chain links TRBV5-1 with TRBJ2-7; unclear D gene. This CDR3 has 13 amino acids. Germline CDR1 and CDR2: SGHRS and YFSETQ. With 4 bases removed from V and 1 base from J, the gap between germline ends came to 9 bases. Full variable domain (missing parts from reference TRBV5-1 and TRBJ2-7): KAGVTQTPRYLIKTRGQQVTLSCSPISGHRSVSWYQQTPGQGLQFLFEYFSETQRNKGNFPGRFSGRQFSNSRSEMNVSTLELGDSALYLCASSDGPSYEQYFGPGTRLTVT.

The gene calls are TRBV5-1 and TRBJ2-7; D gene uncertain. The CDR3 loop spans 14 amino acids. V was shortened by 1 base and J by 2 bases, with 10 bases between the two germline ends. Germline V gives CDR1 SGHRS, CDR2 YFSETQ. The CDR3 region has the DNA TGCGCCAGCAGCTTGAGCGCAGGCCCCTACGAGCAGTACTTC. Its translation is CASSLSAGPYEQYF.

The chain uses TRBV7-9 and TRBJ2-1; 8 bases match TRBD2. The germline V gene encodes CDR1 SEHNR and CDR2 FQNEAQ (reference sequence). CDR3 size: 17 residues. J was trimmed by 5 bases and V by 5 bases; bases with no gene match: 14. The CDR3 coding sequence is TGTGCCAGCAGCCCCTCGGCTGGGGGACTAGTCGACAATGAGCAGTTCTTC. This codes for CASSPSAGGLVDNEQFF.

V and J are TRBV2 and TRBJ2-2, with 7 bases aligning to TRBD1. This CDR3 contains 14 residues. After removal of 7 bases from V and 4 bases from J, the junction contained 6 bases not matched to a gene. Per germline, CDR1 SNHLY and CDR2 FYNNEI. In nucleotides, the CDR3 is TGTGCCAGCATAGGGGGCCTGGGCACCGGGGAGCTGTTTTTT. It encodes CASIGGLGTGELFF.

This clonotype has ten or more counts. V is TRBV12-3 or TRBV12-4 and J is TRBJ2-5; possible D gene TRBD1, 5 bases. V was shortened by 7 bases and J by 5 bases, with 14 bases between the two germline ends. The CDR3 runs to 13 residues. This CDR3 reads CASTARVPETQYF. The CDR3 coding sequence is TGTGCCAGCACGGCCAGGGTTCCCGAGACCCAGTACTTC.

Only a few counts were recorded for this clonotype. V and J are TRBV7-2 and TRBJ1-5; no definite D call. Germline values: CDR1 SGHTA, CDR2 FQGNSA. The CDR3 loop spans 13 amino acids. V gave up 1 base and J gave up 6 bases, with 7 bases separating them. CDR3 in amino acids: CASSLGWPQPQHF. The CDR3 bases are TGTGCCAGCAGCTTAGGTTGGCCTCAGCCCCAGCATTTT.